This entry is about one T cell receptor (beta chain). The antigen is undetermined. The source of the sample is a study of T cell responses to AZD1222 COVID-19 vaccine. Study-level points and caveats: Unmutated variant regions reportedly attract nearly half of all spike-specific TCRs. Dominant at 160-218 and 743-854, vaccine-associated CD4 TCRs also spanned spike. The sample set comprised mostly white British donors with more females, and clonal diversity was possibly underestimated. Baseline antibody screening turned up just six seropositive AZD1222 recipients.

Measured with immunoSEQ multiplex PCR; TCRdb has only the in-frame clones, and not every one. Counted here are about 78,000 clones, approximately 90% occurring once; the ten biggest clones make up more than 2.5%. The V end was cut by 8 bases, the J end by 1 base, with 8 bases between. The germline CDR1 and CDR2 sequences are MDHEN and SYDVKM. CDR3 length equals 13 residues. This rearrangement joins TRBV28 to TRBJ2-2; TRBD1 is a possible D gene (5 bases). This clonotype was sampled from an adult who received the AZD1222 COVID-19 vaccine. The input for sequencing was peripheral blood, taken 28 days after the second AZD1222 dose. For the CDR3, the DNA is TGTGCCAGCCGAACAGGGAACACCGGGGAGCTGTTTTTT. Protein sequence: CASRTGNTGELFF.